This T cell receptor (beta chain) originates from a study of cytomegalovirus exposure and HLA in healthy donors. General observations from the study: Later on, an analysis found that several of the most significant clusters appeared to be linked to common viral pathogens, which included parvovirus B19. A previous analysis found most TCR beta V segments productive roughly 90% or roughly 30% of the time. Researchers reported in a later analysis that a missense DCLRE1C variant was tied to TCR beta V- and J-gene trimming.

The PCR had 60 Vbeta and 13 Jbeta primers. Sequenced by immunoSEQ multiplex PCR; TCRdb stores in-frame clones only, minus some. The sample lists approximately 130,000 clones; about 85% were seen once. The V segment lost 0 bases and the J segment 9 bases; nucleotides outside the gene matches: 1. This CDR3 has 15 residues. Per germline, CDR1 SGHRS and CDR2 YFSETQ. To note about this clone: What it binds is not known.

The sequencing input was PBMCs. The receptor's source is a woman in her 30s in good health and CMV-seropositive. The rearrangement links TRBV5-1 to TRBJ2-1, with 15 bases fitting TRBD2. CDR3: CASSLGTSGRGEQFF. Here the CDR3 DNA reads TGCGCCAGCAGCTTGGGGACTAGCGGGAGGGGTGAGCAGTTCTTC.